The 19 T cell receptor beta chains below all came from one sample that was sequenced in a study of T cell repertoires in cytomegalovirus infection. Their antigens are not known. In TCRdb, the reads were re-called with MiXCR into one record per CDR3 protein. The sample has hundreds of thousands of distinct CDR3 sequences; more than 40% are singletons. The input for sequencing was cultured PBMCs, taken from culture after CMV antigen stimulation. The receptors derive from a human donor in good health (CMV status not recorded). Some clones in this sample may be carry-over from other donors' samples.

This rearrangement joins TRBV4-2 to TRBJ2-3; maybe TRBD2 (7 bases). Germline V gene data show CDR1 as LGHNA and CDR2 as YNFKEQ. This CDR3 has 14 residues. V shed 6 bases and J shed 5 bases, with 15 bases lying between them. CDR3 sequence: CASRGEGGVDTQYF. Written as DNA, the CDR3 is TGTGCCAGCAGGGGGGAGGGGGGGGTAGATACGCAGTATTTT.

This chain connects TRBV29-1 to TRBJ1-1; 8 bases align to TRBD1. Germline trimming cut 5 bases from V and 1 base from J; bases unmatched to any gene: 6. This CDR3 has 14 amino acids. Germline CDR1 is SQVTM and CDR2 is ANQGSEA. The DNA for the CDR3 is TGCAGCGTTTGGGGAGGGACAGGGAACACTGAAGCTTTCTTT. As protein: CSVWGGTGNTEAFF.

The chain employs TRBV7-9 and TRBJ2-5; tentative D call: TRBD1 (5 bases). The V gene's germline CDR1 is SEHNR and CDR2 FQNEAQ (reference sequence). Deletions cut 8 bases from V and 2 bases from J, with 12 bases between. This CDR3 comprises 13 residues. This chain's CDR3 is CASGMGQQETQYF. As DNA, the CDR3 is TGTGCCAGCGGTATGGGGCAGCAAGAGACCCAGTACTTC.

The chain uses TRBV24-1 and TRBJ2-1, with TRBD1 as a possible D gene (5 bases). The germline V gene has CDR1 KGHDR and CDR2 SFDVKD. V lost 5 bases and J lost 5, with 15 bases in between. This CDR3 is 15 amino acids long. CDR3 amino acids: CATSGTGRVHNEQFF. In nucleotides, the CDR3 is TGTGCCACCAGTGGAACGGGCAGGGTCCACAATGAGCAGTTCTTC.

Regarding this clonotype: This sequence may be a read error, since a much larger clone differs from it by one base. This rearrangement joins TRBV7-2 to TRBJ2-5, with a possible D match to TRBD1 (6 bases). Germline assignment: CDR1 SGHTA and CDR2 FQGNSA. The CDR3 spans 18 residues. Between the trimmed V and J ends, which lost 3 bases and 2 bases, there was a span of 22 bases. This chain's CDR3 is CASSFRGGVVGTQETQYF. CDR3 coding DNA: TGTGCCAGCAGCTTTAGAGGGGGAGTAGTGGGAACTCAAGAGACCCAGTACTTC.

This clonotype came up a few times. The rearrangement links TRBV7-9 to TRBJ2-7; 8 bases match TRBD2. In germline, CDR1 is SEHNR, CDR2 FQNEAQ (reference sequence). This CDR3 has 13 residues. The junction had 3 bases not matched to a gene; V was cut back by 5 bases and J by 3 bases. The CDR3 here is CASSQAGGYEQYF. Written as DNA, the CDR3 is TGTGCCAGCAGCCAGGCGGGGGGCTACGAGCAGTACTTC.

The chain combines TRBV6-2 or TRBV6-3 with TRBJ2-7; 10 bases agree with TRBD2. After removal of 0 bases from V and 0 bases from J, the junction contained 11 bases not matched to a gene. From germline, CDR1 is MNHEY and CDR2 SVGEGT. This CDR3 region has 19 residues. As DNA, the CDR3 is TGTGCCAGCAGTTACTCTATAGTAGCGGGAGGAAAAAGCTCCTACGAGCAGTACTTC. It translates to CASSYSIVAGGKSSYEQYF.

This clonotype appeared a single time. The chain links TRBV20-1 to TRBJ2-1; D unclear. Germline V gene data show CDR1 as DFQATT and CDR2 as SNEGSKA (reference sequence). CDR3 length equals 15 residues. V was cut by 0 bases and J by 0 bases, with 9 bases left in between. CDR3 sequence: CSAREPAGSYNEQFF. CDR3 coding DNA: TGCAGTGCTAGAGAACCAGCAGGCTCCTACAATGAGCAGTTCTTC.

This clonotype showed up just a few times. The J gene is TRBJ1-4, the V gene TRBV7-2; D remains unclear. This CDR3 comprises 14 residues. CDR1 SGHTA and CDR2 FQGNSA come from the germline V gene. V dropped 5 bases and J dropped 10 bases, with 17 bases sitting between them. CDR3 protein: CASSAGPTFGKLFF. The CDR3 nucleotides read TGTGCCAGCAGCGCGGGCCCTACGTTCGGAAAACTGTTTTTT.

The V and J genes are TRBV7-9 and TRBJ1-3, with D perhaps TRBD1 (5 bases). The length of the CDR3 is 15 residues. V was trimmed by 5 bases and J by 3 bases, leaving 14 bases between them. The germline V gene has CDR1 SEHNR and CDR2 FQNEAQ (reference sequence). DNA of the CDR3: TGTGCCAGCAGCAGAAAGGGACCCGGTGGAAACACCATATATTTT. Translation gives CASSRKGPGGNTIYF.

The chain uses TRBV7-8 and TRBJ2-3, with a weak D call TRBD1 (6 bases). Germline V gene data show CDR1 as SGHVS and CDR2 as FQNEAQ. V gave up 5 bases and J gave up 1 base, with 13 bases separating them. This CDR3 has 15 residues. DNA for the CDR3: TGTGCCAGCAGCCCCTACAGGGTGGGCACAGATACGCAGTATTTT. The encoded protein is CASSPYRVGTDTQYF.

The rearrangement joins TRBV12-3 or TRBV12-4 to TRBJ1-4; TRBD1 matches 9 bases. The CDR3 covers 14 residues. Trimming took 8 bases from V and 4 from J; bases not matched to a gene: 5. Here the CDR3 reads CASREDRGNEKLFF. The CDR3 nucleotides are TGTGCCAGCCGAGAGGACAGGGGTAATGAAAAACTGTTTTTT.

The chain recombines TRBV7-9 with TRBJ2-1; no definite D call. Germline CDR1 SEHNR, CDR2 FQNEAQ (reference sequence). CDR3 length: 12 amino acids. V was pared by 1 base and J by 10 bases, with 8 bases between. CDR3 nucleotide sequence: TGTGCCAGCAGCTTAGGGTTTGGCGAGCAGTTCTTC. Encoded protein: CASSLGFGEQFF.

This clonotype has only a few counts. The rearrangement uses TRBV6-8 and TRBJ2-1; D is undetermined. Trimming removed 10 bases from V and 5 bases from J, with 9 bases in between. The germline gives CDR1 MNHGY, CDR2 SAAAGT. This CDR3 region has 11 residues. CDR3 protein: CATKKDNEQFF. CDR3 bases: TGTGCCACTAAGAAGGACAATGAGCAGTTCTTC.

The rearrangement links TRBV4-1 to TRBJ1-6; D uncertain. The CDR3 spans 15 residues. Germline V gene lookup returns CDR1 MGHRA and CDR2 YSYEKL. With 5 bases removed from V and 5 bases from J, the gap between germline ends came to 13 bases. The CDR3 sequence: CASSSRPVHNSPLHF. For the CDR3, the DNA is TGCGCCAGCAGCTCCCGACCGGTACATAATTCACCCCTCCACTTT.

This chain joins TRBV11-3 and TRBJ2-7, with 8 bases fitting TRBD2. The CDR3 runs to 12 residues. In germline, CDR1 is SGHNT, CDR2 YENEEA. V was pared by 6 bases and J by 4 bases, with 2 bases of the junction left unmatched. As DNA, the CDR3 is TGTGCCAGCAGTAGCGGGAAATACGAGCAGTACTTC. Encoded protein: CASSSGKYEQYF.

The chain couples TRBV7-2 to TRBJ2-3; weak D call: TRBD1 (6 bases). CDR1 and CDR2 from the germline V gene are SGHTA and FQGNSA. Deletions cut 5 bases from V and 2 bases from J, with 17 bases between. This CDR3 spans 16 amino acids. This chain's CDR3 is CASSPVGTGLTDTQYF. For the CDR3, the DNA is TGTGCCAGCAGCCCGGTTGGCACAGGGCTCACAGATACGCAGTATTTT.

This clonotype was picked up a small number of times. The chain has TRBV9 and TRBJ1-2; 10 bases are a match to TRBD1. CDR1 SGDLS and CDR2 YYNGEE come from the germline V gene. The V segment lost 3 bases and the J segment 8 bases; nucleotides outside the gene matches: 7. The CDR3 is made up of 14 amino acids. The CDR3 sequence: CASSETGGRGGYTF. CDR3 in DNA: TGTGCCAGCAGCGAGACAGGGGGCCGGGGAGGCTACACCTTC.

The genes are TRBV10-3 and TRBJ1-2; D may be TRBD1 (6 bases). The V gene's germline CDR1 is ENHRY and CDR2 SYGVKD. Trimming cost V 8 bases and J 6 bases, with 16 bases left between them. This CDR3 comprises 13 residues. The CDR3 is CAIQWDIDDGYTF. The CDR3 DNA reads as TGTGCCATCCAATGGGACATAGACGATGGCTACACCTTC.